Sequencing of this T cell receptor beta chain was carried out in a study of PD-1 blockade in classical Hodgkin lymphoma. All patients relapsed after autologous stem cell transplantation, and brentuximab vedotin exposure varied. Classification of best responses gave complete response, partial response or progressive disease. The protocol was immunoSEQ multiplex PCR, while the TCRdb copy is restricted to in-frame clones and leaves out a portion. The table lists some 96,000 clones, roughly 76% of them singletons, with less than 20% in the top ten. On this clone itself: Its specificity is unknown. Other nucleotide sequences from this sample produce the same CDR3.

Study-wide points: It was reported that newly diagnosed patients had less baseline TCR diversity than healthy donors. Newly diagnosed and completely responding patients shared comparable baseline diversity.

The CDR3 contains 14 residues. Germline CDR1 and CDR2: SGHKS and YYEKEE (reference sequence). The ends lost 2 bases at V and 7 bases at J; junction bases unmatched: 5. The material was peripheral blood mononuclear cells (PBMCs), obtained before the second cycle of nivolumab. The sequence came from a human donor with classical Hodgkin lymphoma. The rearrangement links TRBV5-5 to TRBJ1-5; 8 bases are a match to TRBD1. In DNA, the CDR3 is TGTGCCAGCAGCTTCGGACAGGGCGGACAGCCCCAGCATTTT. Translation: CASSFGQGGQPQHF.